This is a list of T cell receptor beta chains from one sample in a study of shared clonotypes between healthy human individuals. Sequencing used immunoSEQ multiplex PCR; TCRdb keeps in-frame clones, though not all of them. The data contain a few million clones, approximately 95% of them singletons. The sample consisted of naive CD4+ T cells from PBMCs. These receptors were obtained from a man in his late teens or twenties in good health. Some clones in this sample may be carry-over from other donors' samples. CDR3s include the opening cysteine and the closing phenylalanine or tryptophan. Each record gives: J gene, V gene, D gene, clone size, CDR3 DNA, CDR3 protein. The D gene is left open where the match is weak. The listing skips clone size in some rows; elsewhere it reads once, few, many or a size class.

>TRBJ1-1|TRBV9|.|.
TGTGCCAGCAGCGCCCACAATAAGGGGGGGAACACTGAAGCTTTCTTT
CASSAHNKGGNTEAFF
>TRBJ1-1|TRBV30|.|.
TGTGCCTGGAGTAGGCAGGCGGGTGAAGCTTTCTTT
CAWSRQAGEAFF
>TRBJ2-1|TRBV28|TRBD1|.
TGTGCCAGCAGTTTACCGGTTGTAGGACAGGGCCTCTACAATGAGCAGTTCTTC
CASSLPVVGQGLYNEQFF
>TRBJ1-5|TRBV30|.|.
TGTGCCTGGAGTGGGACCTCAGGTGGCAATCAGCCCCAGCATTTT
CAWSGTSGGNQPQHF
>TRBJ1-1|TRBV28|TRBD1|.
TGTGCCAGCAGTAATTCTCCCGGGACAGACCTTCTTGAAGCTTTCTTT
CASSNSPGTDLLEAFF
>TRBJ1-4|TRBV2|.|.
TGTGCCAGCCCCGTCGGGGCTCGTGAAAAACTGTTTTTT
CASPVGAREKLFF
>TRBJ1-2|TRBV7-9|.|.
TGTGCCAGCAGCTTGCGGGGGAGTGGCTACACCTTC
CASSLRGSGYTF
>TRBJ2-7|TRBV15|TRBD1|.
TGTGCCACCAGCAGAGCCCGGGCAGGGGGTTACGAGCAGTACTTC
CATSRARAGGYEQYF
>TRBJ2-5|TRBV6-1|TRBD1|.
TGTGCCAGCAGTGGTAGTCAGGGGGAAGGAGAAGAGACCCAGTACTTC
CASSGSQGEGEETQYF
>TRBJ2-7|TRBV5-5|TRBD1|.
TGTGCCAGCAGCTTGTGGACAGGGGCCTACGAGCAGTACTTC
CASSLWTGAYEQYF
>TRBJ2-1|TRBV4-1|TRBD1|.
TGCGCCAGCAGCCCCAGGACAGGGGCCCCCAACAATGAGCAGTTCTTC
CASSPRTGAPNNEQFF
>TRBJ1-1|TRBV28|TRBD1|.
TGTGCCAGCAGTTTTCCCCCAGGGGGCAGAGGGAACACTGAAGCTTTCTTT
CASSFPPGGRGNTEAFF
>TRBJ1-1|TRBV7-9|.|few
TGTGCCAGCAGCTTAGAGCGGGGCACTGAAGCTTTCTTT
CASSLERGTEAFF
>TRBJ2-7|TRBV6-5|.|.
TGTGCCAGCAGTTACCGGGGTAGAAGTTCCGAGCAGTACTTC
CASSYRGRSSEQYF
>TRBJ1-4|TRBV2|.|.
TGTGCCAGCAGTGTCTTAAGGGGGACAACTAATGAAAAACTGTTTTTT
CASSVLRGTTNEKLFF
>TRBJ2-1|TRBV9|.|.
TGTGCCAGCAGCGTAGCGGGGCGGGCCTACAATGAGCAGTTCTTC
CASSVAGRAYNEQFF
>TRBJ2-5|TRBV10-3|TRBD2|.
TGTGCCATCAGTGAGTCGGCCAGCGGGAGACACGAGACCCAGTACTTC
CAISESASGRHETQYF
>TRBJ1-5|TRBV28|.|.
TGTGCCAGCAGTTTACTCCAGGGTAACAGCAATCAGCCCCAGCATTTT
CASSLLQGNSNQPQHF
>TRBJ2-2|TRBV28|TRBD1|.
TGTGCCAGCAGCCAGACAGGGGGCCACACCGGGGAGCTGTTTTTT
CASSQTGGHTGELFF
>TRBJ2-5|TRBV5-1|TRBD1|.
TGCGCCAGCAGCTTGGAAGGGACAGGGCGAGAGACCCAGTACTTC
CASSLEGTGRETQYF
>TRBJ2-7|TRBV6-5|.|once
TGTGCCAGCAGCAACTCGGGCGGGTCCTACGAGCAGTACTTC
CASSNSGGSYEQYF
>TRBJ2-5|TRBV9|.|.
TGTGCCAGCAGCGTAGACAGCGGTCTCTGGGAGACCCAGTACTTC
CASSVDSGLWETQYF
>TRBJ1-2|TRBV30|TRBD1|.
TGTGCCTGGAGTACCCCCGGGACAGGGAGCTATGGCTACACCTTC
CAWSTPGTGSYGYTF
>TRBJ1-5|TRBV19|TRBD1|few
TGTGCCAGTAGTATAGTCAGGGGGCGGGACCAGCCCCAGCATTTT
CASSIVRGRDQPQHF
>TRBJ2-2|TRBV7-9|.|once
TGTGCCAGCACGCTACAGGTCGGGGAGCTGTTTTTT
CASTLQVGELFF
>TRBJ2-2|TRBV5-1|.|once
TGCGCCAGCAGCTTGGAGGGCTCTAACACCGGGGAGCTGTTTTTT
CASSLEGSNTGELFF
>TRBJ2-5|TRBV7-9|TRBD1|.
TGTGCCAGCAGCTCGGGACAGGTGTCCGAGGTGACCCAGTACTTC
CASSSGQVSEVTQYF
>TRBJ2-1|TRBV7-6|.|.
TGTGCCAGCAGCCCCGGCTTCGCGGGAAGCTCCTACAATGAGCAGTTCTTC
CASSPGFAGSSYNEQFF
>TRBJ1-5|TRBV28|.|.
TGTGCCAGCAGTTTGTTCGGTCGACAGCCTTATAGCAATCAGCCCCAGCATTTT
CASSLFGRQPYSNQPQHF
>TRBJ2-3|TRBV15|TRBD1|.
TGTGCCACCAGCACCCGACAGGGCCACACAGATACGCAGTATTTT
CATSTRQGHTDTQYF
>TRBJ1-1|TRBV19|.|.
TGTGCCAGTAGTATAAGTCCGGTTGCAGCTTTCTTT
CASSISPVAAFF
>TRBJ1-2|TRBV19|TRBD1|.
TGTGCCAGTAGTAGACAGGGGTCCGCCTATGGCTACACCTTC
CASSRQGSAYGYTF
>TRBJ2-1|TRBV4-3|.|.
TGCGCCAGCAGCCAAGTCAACCGGAGGGGGGGCTCCTACAATGAGCAGTTCTTC
CASSQVNRRGGSYNEQFF
>TRBJ2-6|TRBV7-6|.|.
TGTGCCAGCTCCCTCTTCGGGGGCGCTGGGGCCAACGTCCTGACTTTC
CASSLFGGAGANVLTF
>TRBJ2-3|TRBV7-3|.|.
TGTGCCAGCAGCCTGGACAGTGGGGAAGGATATATGGATACGCAGTATTTT
CASSLDSGEGYMDTQYF